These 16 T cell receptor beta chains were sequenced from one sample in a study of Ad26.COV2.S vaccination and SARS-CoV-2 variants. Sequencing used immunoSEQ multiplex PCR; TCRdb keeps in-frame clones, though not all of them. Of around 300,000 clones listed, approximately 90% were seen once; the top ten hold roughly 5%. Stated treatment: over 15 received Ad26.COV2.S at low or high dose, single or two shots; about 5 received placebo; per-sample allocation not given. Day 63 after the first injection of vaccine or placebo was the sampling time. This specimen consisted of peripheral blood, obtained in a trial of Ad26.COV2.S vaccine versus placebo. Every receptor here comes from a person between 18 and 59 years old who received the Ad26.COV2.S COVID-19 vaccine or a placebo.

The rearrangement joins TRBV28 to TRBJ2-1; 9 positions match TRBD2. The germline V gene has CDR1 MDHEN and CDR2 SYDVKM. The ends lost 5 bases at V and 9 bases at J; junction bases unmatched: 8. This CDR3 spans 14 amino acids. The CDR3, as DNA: TGTGCCAGCAGTCCCCCCGGGACTAGCAGTGAGCAGTTCTTC. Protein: CASSPPGTSSEQFF.

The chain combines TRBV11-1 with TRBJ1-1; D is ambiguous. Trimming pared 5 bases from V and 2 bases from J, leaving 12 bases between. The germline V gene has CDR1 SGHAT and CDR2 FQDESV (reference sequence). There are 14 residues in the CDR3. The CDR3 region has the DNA TGTGCCAGCAGCGCCGGGTGGGAAAACACTGAAGCTTTCTTT. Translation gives CASSAGWENTEAFF.

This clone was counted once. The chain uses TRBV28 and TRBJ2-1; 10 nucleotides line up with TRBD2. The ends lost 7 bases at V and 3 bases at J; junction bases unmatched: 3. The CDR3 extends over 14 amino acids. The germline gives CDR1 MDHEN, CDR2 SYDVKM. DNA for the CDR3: TGTGCCAGCATTAAGCGGGGGGGCTACAATGAGCAGTTCTTC. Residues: CASIKRGGYNEQFF.

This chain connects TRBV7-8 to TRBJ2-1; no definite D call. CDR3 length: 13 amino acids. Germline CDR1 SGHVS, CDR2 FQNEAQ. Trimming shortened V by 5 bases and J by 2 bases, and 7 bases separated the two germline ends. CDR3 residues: CASSPTAYNEQFF. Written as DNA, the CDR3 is TGTGCCAGCAGCCCCACGGCCTACAATGAGCAGTTCTTC.

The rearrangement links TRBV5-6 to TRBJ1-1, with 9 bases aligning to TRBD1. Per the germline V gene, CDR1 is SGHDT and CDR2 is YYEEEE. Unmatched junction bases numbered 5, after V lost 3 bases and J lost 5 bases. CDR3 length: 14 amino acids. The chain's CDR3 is CASSYRQGGTEAFF. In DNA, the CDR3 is TGTGCCAGCAGCTACCGACAGGGGGGGACTGAAGCTTTCTTT.

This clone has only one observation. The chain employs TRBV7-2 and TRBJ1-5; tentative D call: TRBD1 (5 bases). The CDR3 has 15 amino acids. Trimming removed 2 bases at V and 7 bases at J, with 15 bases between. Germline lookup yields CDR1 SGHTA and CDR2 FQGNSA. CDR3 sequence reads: CASSLQSDSTQPQHF. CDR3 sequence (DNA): TGTGCCAGCAGCTTACAATCCGACAGTACCCAGCCCCAGCATTTT.

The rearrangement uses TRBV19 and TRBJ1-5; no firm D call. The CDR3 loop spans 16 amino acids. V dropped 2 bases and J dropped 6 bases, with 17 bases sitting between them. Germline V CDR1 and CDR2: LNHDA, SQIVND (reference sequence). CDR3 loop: CASSIPRVPSGQPQHF. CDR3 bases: TGTGCCAGTAGTATACCCCGGGTCCCTAGCGGTCAGCCCCAGCATTTT.

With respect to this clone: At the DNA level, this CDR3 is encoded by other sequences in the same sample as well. The CDR3 reads CASSLVRGNTGELFF. The DNA for the CDR3 is TGTGCCAGCAGCTTAGTGAGGGGAAACACCGGGGAGCTGTTTTTT. The rearrangement uses TRBV7-2 and TRBJ2-2; D assignment may be TRBD1 or TRBD2 (5 bases each). Per germline, CDR1 SGHTA and CDR2 FQGNSA. V was shortened by 1 base and J by 2 bases, with 8 bases between the two germline ends. CDR3 length: 15 amino acids. Variable domain in full (rest from reference TRBV7-2 and TRBJ2-2): GAGVSQSPSNKVTEKGKDVELRCDPISGHTALYWYRQSLGQGLEFLIYFQGNSAPDKSGLPSDRFSAERTGGSVSTLTIQRTQQEDSAVYLCASSLVRGNTGELFFGEGSRLTVL.

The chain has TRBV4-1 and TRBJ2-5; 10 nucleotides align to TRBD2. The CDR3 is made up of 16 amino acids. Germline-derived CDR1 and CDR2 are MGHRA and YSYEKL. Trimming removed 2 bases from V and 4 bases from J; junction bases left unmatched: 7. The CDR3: CASSQSWVAGGETQYF. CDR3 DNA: TGCGCCAGCAGCCAATCTTGGGTAGCGGGAGGAGAGACCCAGTACTTC.

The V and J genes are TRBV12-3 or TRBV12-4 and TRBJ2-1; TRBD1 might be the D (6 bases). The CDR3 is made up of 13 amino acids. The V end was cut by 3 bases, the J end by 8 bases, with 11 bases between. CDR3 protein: CASSFSGVHEQFF. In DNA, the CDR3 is TGTGCCAGCAGTTTTTCAGGGGTCCATGAGCAGTTCTTC.

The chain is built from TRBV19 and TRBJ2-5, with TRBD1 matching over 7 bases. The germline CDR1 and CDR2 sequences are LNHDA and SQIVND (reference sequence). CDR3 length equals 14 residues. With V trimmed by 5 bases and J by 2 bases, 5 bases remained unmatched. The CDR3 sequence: CASSLDRVQETQYF. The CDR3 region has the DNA TGTGCCAGTAGTCTTGACAGGGTACAAGAGACCCAGTACTTC.

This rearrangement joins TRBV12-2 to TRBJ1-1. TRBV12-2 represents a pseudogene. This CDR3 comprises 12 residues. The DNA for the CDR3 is TGTGCAAGTCGCCCCCTGAACACTGAAGCTTTCTTT. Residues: CASRPLNTEAFF.

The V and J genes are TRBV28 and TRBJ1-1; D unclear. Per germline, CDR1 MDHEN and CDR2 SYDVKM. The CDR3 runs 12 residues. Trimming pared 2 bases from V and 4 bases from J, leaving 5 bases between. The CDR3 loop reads CASSLQVTEAFF. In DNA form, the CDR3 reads TGTGCCAGCAGTTTACAGGTCACTGAAGCTTTCTTT.

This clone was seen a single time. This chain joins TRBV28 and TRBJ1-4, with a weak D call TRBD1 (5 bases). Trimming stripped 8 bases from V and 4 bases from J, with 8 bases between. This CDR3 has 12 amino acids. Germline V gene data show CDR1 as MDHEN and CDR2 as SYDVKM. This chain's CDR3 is CASHQGNEKLFF. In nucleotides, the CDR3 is TGTGCCAGCCATCAGGGTAATGAAAAACTGTTTTTT.

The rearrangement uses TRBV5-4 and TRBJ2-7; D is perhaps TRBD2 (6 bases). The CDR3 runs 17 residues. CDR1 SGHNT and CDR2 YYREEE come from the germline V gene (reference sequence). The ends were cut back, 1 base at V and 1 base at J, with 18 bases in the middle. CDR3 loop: CASSLTGQGGGSYEQYF. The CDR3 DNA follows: TGTGCCAGCAGCTTGACGGGGCAGGGAGGAGGATCCTACGAGCAGTACTTC.

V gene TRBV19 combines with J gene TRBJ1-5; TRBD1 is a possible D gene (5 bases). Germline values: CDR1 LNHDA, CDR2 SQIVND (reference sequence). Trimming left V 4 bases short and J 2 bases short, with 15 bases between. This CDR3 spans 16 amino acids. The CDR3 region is CASSTLVRDGNQPQHF. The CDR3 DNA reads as TGTGCCAGTAGTACGTTGGTCAGGGACGGCAATCAGCCCCAGCATTTT. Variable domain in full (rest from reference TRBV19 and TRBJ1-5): DGGITQSPKYLFRKEGQNVTLSCEQNLNHDAMYWYRQDPGQGLRLIYYSQIVNDFQKGDIAEGYSVSREKKESFPLTVTSAQKNPTAFYLCASSTLVRDGNQPQHFGDGTRLSIL.